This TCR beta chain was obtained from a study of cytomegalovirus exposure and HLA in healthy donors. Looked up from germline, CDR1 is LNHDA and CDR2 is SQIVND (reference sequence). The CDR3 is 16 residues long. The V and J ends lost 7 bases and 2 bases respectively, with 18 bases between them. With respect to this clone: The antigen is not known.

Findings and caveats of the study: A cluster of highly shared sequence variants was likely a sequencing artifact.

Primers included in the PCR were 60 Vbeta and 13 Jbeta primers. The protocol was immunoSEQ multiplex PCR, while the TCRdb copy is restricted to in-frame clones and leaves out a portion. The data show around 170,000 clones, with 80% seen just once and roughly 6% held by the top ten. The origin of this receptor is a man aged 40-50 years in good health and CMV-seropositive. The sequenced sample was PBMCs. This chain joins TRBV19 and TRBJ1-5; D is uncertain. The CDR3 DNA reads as TGTGCCAGTACGAGCGGTGAGGTCAGTGGCAATCAGCCCCAGCATTTT. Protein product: CASTSGEVSGNQPQHF. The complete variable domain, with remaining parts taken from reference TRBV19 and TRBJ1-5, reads DGGITQSPKYLFRKEGQNVTLSCEQNLNHDAMYWYRQDPGQGLRLIYYSQIVNDFQKGDIAEGYSVSREKKESFPLTVTSAQKNPTAFYLCASTSGEVSGNQPQHFGDGTRLSIL.